This T cell receptor (beta chain) was found in a study of CD8 T cells in ankylosing spondylitis. General study findings and limits: Several of the motif variants were reported before in synovial fluid and blood from reactive arthritis. A TCR beta motif of about 8 highly homologous variants seemed to mark ankylosing spondylitis blood.

Trimming shortened V by 5 bases and J by 3 bases, and 10 bases separated the two germline ends. In germline, CDR1 is SGHAT, CDR2 FQNNGV. The CDR3 spans 13 residues. Making use of molecular barcodes, quantitative 5'-RACE generated TCR beta libraries. TCRdb re-called the 5' RACE reads through MiXCR, storing one row per CDR3 protein. The sample carries approximately 220,000 distinct CDR3 sequences, about a sixth recorded once. This clonotype came up many times. As yet, its antigen is unknown. Sequenced sample: blood, either unsorted or a sorted T cell fraction (not recorded which). This sequence was found in a male donor with ankylosing spondylitis. This chain links TRBV11-2 with TRBJ2-5; D perhaps matches TRBD1 (6 bases). The DNA for the CDR3 is TGTGCCAGCAGCCCCAACAGGGAAGAGACCCAGTACTTC. Translating gives CASSPNREETQYF.